Listed below are T cell receptor beta chains from one sample, sequenced in a study of cytomegalovirus exposure and HLA in healthy donors. The table came from immunoSEQ multiplex PCR; TCRdb's copy has only in-frame clones and leaves some out. The sample contains fewer than 100,000 clones, under 95% of which appear only once. Input material: PBMCs. The receptors were gathered from a man younger than 45 in good health and CMV-seronegative. The CDR3 runs from the conserved cysteine through the conserved F or W. The order of the fields is J gene, D gene, clone size, V gene, CDR3 DNA, CDR3 protein. D genes are given only for firm matches. Rows may omit the clone size; those that give it use once, few, many or a size class.

>TRBJ2-3|TRBD2|NA|TRBV10-1
TGCGCCAGCAGTGGAACTAAGCTAGCGGGGGATACGCAGTATTTT
CASSGTKLAGDTQYF
>TRBJ2-5|TRBD2|NA|TRBV7-9
TGTGCCAGCAGCCTCCCCGGACTAGCGCGCGAGACCCAGTACTTC
CASSLPGLARETQYF
>TRBJ2-7|NA|NA|TRBV28
TGTGCCAGCAGTTTAGCGGGCCGAAATCTCTACGAGCAGTACTTC
CASSLAGRNLYEQYF
>TRBJ1-2|NA|few|TRBV5-5
TGTGCCAGCAGCTTGGCTGTGGATGACACCTATGGCTACACCTTC
CASSLAVDDTYGYTF
>TRBJ1-1|NA|NA|TRBV10-2
TGCGCCAGTTCCCCAGGGGAGTACACTGAAGCTTTCTTT
CASSPGEYTEAFF
>TRBJ2-7|NA|NA|TRBV9
TGTGCCAGCAGCGTAGGGGACACCATCTACGAGCAGTACTTC
CASSVGDTIYEQYF
>TRBJ2-7|NA|NA|TRBV25-1
TGTGCCAGCAGTGACGGGGATCGCTACGAGCAGTACTTC
CASSDGDRYEQYF
>TRBJ2-5|NA|NA|TRBV7-9
TGTGCCAGCAGCTTAGTCAGAGGGGGCCAAGAGACCCAGTACTTC
CASSLVRGGQETQYF
>TRBJ2-7|TRBD2|NA|TRBV7-9
TGTGCCAGCAGCAAACCGGGACTAGCGGCCTACGAGCAGTACTTC
CASSKPGLAAYEQYF
>TRBJ2-3|TRBD1|once|TRBV10-2
TGCGCCAGCAGTGACGTCGGGTGGCAGGGGGCGGGAGATACGCAGTATTTT
CASSDVGWQGAGDTQYF
>TRBJ2-3|TRBD1|NA|TRBV7-3
TGTGCCAGCAGCTTAACCCCGGACAGGGCAGATACGCAGTATTTT
CASSLTPDRADTQYF
>TRBJ2-5|NA|NA|TRBV29-1
TGCAGCGTTGATGATCAGGGGCCGGGGGAGACCCAGTACTTC
CSVDDQGPGETQYF
>TRBJ2-3|NA|NA|TRBV5-1
TGCGCCAGCAGCTCCATGACCTCGGGATTTAGCACAGATACGCAGTATTTT
CASSSMTSGFSTDTQYF
>TRBJ1-4|NA|NA|TRBV4-1
TGCGCCAGCAGCCAAACCCAGGGAGGGAATGAAAAACTGTTTTTT
CASSQTQGGNEKLFF
>TRBJ1-3|NA|few|TRBV28
TGTGCCAGCAGTCCGCCGACACTGAGCTCTGGAAACACCATATATTTT
CASSPPTLSSGNTIYF
>TRBJ2-5|TRBD2|NA|TRBV5-8
TGTGCCAGCAGCTTCCTAGCGGGGGGAGAGACCCAGTACTTC
CASSFLAGGETQYF
>TRBJ2-7|TRBD1|few|TRBV28
TGTGCCAGCAGTTCCGGAAACAGGGGCGAGCAGTACTTC
CASSSGNRGEQYF
>TRBJ2-3|NA|once|TRBV19
TGTGCCAGTAGTATGCGGAGAAGGGATACGCAGTATTTT
CASSMRRRDTQYF
>TRBJ2-1|TRBD2|NA|TRBV29-1
TGCAGCGTTGTATACAGGACCGCCTGGCTAGCGGACTACAATGAGCAGTTCTTC
CSVVYRTAWLADYNEQFF
>TRBJ2-1|TRBD1|NA|TRBV7-2
TGTGCCAGCAGCTTAGTGGGCAGGGGGCCGCAAAACAATGAGCAGTTCTTC
CASSLVGRGPQNNEQFF
>TRBJ2-1|TRBD2|NA|TRBV9
TGTGCCAGCAGCGTAGTAGCTAGCGGGGGGAATGAGCAGTTCTTC
CASSVVASGGNEQFF
>TRBJ2-7|NA|NA|TRBV19
TGTGCCAGTAGTAGTGGACAGTTAGACTCCTACGAGCAGTACTTC
CASSSGQLDSYEQYF
>TRBJ2-4|TRBD1|NA|TRBV28
TGTGCCAGCAGCCTGGGACAGATAAACATTCAGTACTTC
CASSLGQINIQYF
>TRBJ2-2|NA|NA|TRBV11-2
TGTGCCAGCAGCTCCCCCCGTTTGCGGGGTCCGAACACCGGGGAGCTGTTTTTT
CASSSPRLRGPNTGELFF
>TRBJ2-2|NA|few|TRBV6-5
TGTGCCAGTAAGGACAGGGAGGGAGGGGAGCTGTTTTTT
CASKDREGGELFF
>TRBJ1-1|NA|NA|TRBV18
TGTGCCAGCTCACCGGGGGGGGCGGTGAACACTGAAGCTTTCTTT
CASSPGGAVNTEAFF
>TRBJ1-4|NA|NA|TRBV5-6
TGTGCCAGCAGCATCCGGACTAATGAAAAACTGTTTTTT
CASSIRTNEKLFF
>TRBJ2-7|TRBD1|NA|TRBV6-6
TGTGCCAGCAGTCGGACAGGGGAAAATGAGCAGTACTTC
CASSRTGENEQYF
>TRBJ1-3|TRBD1|NA|TRBV7-2
TGTGCCAGCAGCTCGTCGACAGGGGCTGGAAACACCATATATTTT
CASSSSTGAGNTIYF
>TRBJ1-1|TRBD1|once|TRBV5-1
TGCGCCAGCAGCTTGATGGGACAGGGGAGGGACACTGAAGCTTTCTTT
CASSLMGQGRDTEAFF
>TRBJ2-3|TRBD2|NA|TRBV9
TGTGCCAGCAGCGTAGGGCTAGCGGGAGGACTCGGAGATACGCAGTATTTT
CASSVGLAGGLGDTQYF
>TRBJ1-1|NA|few|TRBV28
TGTGCCAGCAGTTTCTATTCCCCTAGAACAACTGAAGCTTTCTTT
CASSFYSPRTTEAFF
>TRBJ1-1|NA|NA|TRBV29-1
TGCAGCGTTGCCAGGGACACTGAAGCTTTCTTT
CSVARDTEAFF
>TRBJ2-5|TRBD1|NA|TRBV28
TGTGCCAGCAGCAGACAGGGGGCCCCCCAAGAGACCCAGTACTTC
CASSRQGAPQETQYF
>TRBJ2-5|NA|NA|TRBV7-2
TGTGCCAGCAGCGCCCCAGGGGCCAGACACCAAGAGACCCAGTACTTC
CASSAPGARHQETQYF
>TRBJ2-7|TRBD2|NA|TRBV4-1
TGCGCCAGCAGCCAAGAGCGCGCGGCGGGAGGGGGCGAGCAGTACTTC
CASSQERAAGGGEQYF
>TRBJ2-7|TRBD1|NA|TRBV11-3
TGTGCCAGCAGCTTCGGGACAGCTTTAACCTACGAGCAGTACTTC
CASSFGTALTYEQYF